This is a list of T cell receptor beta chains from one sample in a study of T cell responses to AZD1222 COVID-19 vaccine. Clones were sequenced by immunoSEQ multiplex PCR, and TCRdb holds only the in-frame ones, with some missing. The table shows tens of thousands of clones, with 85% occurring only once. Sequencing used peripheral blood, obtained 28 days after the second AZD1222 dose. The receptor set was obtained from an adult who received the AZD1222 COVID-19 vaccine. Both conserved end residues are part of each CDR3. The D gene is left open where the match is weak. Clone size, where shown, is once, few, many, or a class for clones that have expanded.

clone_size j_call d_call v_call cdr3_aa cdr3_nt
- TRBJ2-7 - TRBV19 CASSTSGSYEQYF TGTGCCAGTAGTACATCGGGATCGTACGAGCAGTACTTC
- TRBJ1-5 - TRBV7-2 CASSSYTNQPQHF TGTGCCAGCAGCTCCTACACGAATCAGCCCCAGCATTTT
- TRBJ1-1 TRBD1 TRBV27 CASSHRDRATEAFF TGTGCCAGCAGCCACCGGGACAGGGCCACTGAAGCTTTCTTT
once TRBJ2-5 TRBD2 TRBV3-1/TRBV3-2 CASSPNYRGGSETQYF TGTGCCAGCAGCCCGAACTACCGGGGGGGGTCGGAGACCCAGTACTTC
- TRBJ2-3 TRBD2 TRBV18 CASSRLPSGDSTDTQYF TGTGCCAGCTCACGCCTCCCTAGCGGGGATAGCACAGATACGCAGTATTTT
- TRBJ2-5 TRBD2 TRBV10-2 CASRGGTSGIETQYF TGCGCCAGCAGGGGGGGGACTAGCGGGATTGAGACCCAGTACTTC
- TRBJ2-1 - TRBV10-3 CAISVGEPSYNEQFF TGTGCCATCAGTGTTGGGGAACCCTCCTACAATGAGCAGTTCTTC
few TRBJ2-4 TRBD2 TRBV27 CASSLSGGMAKNIQYF TGTGCCAGCAGTTTATCCGGGGGGATGGCCAAAAACATTCAGTACTTC
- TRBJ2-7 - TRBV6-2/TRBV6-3 CASSISRTYEQYF TGTGCCAGCAGTATTTCACGGACCTACGAGCAGTACTTC
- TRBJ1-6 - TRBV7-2 CASSSSWGGDSPLHF TGTGCCAGCAGCTCGTCCTGGGGTGGGGACTCACCCCTCCACTTT
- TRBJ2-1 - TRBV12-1 CASSSDVRNEQFF TGTGCCAGCAGCTCGGACGTGAGGAATGAGCAGTTCTTC
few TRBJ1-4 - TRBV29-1 CSVDTGYNEKLFF TGCAGCGTGGACACAGGGTATAATGAAAAACTGTTTTTT
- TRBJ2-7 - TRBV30 CAWGVGSYEQYF TGTGCCTGGGGGGTAGGCAGCTACGAGCAGTACTTC
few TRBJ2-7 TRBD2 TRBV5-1 CASSLGTSGYTSEQYF TGCGCCAGCAGCTTAGGCACTAGCGGGTACACCTCTGAGCAGTACTTC
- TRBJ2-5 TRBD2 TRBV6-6 CASRTTSGTWGETQYF TGTGCCAGCAGAACAACTAGCGGGACTTGGGGTGAGACCCAGTACTTC
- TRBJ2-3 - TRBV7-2 CASSYRSGDTQYF TGTGCCAGCAGTTACCGCAGTGGAGATACGCAGTATTTT
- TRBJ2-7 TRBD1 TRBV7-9 CASSRLGQGPYEQYF TGTGCCAGCAGCCGCCTGGGACAGGGACCCTACGAGCAGTACTTC
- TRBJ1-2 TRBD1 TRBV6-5 CASSYSGQGVDGYTF TGTGCCAGCAGTTACTCGGGACAGGGGGTGGATGGCTACACCTTC
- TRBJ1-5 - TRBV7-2 CASTLVAGAAQPQHF TGTGCCAGCACCCTAGTGGCCGGGGCCGCTCAGCCCCAGCATTTT
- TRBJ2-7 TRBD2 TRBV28 CASSSYGDSGNYEQYF TGTGCCAGCAGCTCATATGGGGATAGCGGGAACTACGAGCAGTACTTC
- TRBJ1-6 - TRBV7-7 CASGPSPLHF TGTGCTAGCGGTCCATCACCCCTCCACTTT
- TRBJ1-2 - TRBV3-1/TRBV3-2 CASTRPGRGNYGYTF TGTGCCAGCACCCGGCCGGGCAGGGGCAACTATGGCTACACCTTC
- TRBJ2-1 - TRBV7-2 CASSMVGAVAYNEQFF TGTGCCAGCAGCATGGTCGGGGCTGTGGCATACAATGAGCAGTTCTTC
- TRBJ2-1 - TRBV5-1 CASSLIADKYNEQFF TGCGCCAGCAGCTTAATCGCGGATAAGTACAATGAGCAGTTCTTC
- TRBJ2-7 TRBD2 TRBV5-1 CASSLALAGENEQYF TGCGCCAGCAGCTTGGCGCTAGCGGGAGAGAACGAGCAGTACTTC
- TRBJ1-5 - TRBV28 CASSRTFNQPQHF TGTGCCAGCAGTCGGACATTTAATCAGCCCCAGCATTTT
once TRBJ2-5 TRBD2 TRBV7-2 CASSGAAGGEGTQYF TGTGCCAGCAGCGGTGCGGCGGGAGGGGAAGGGACCCAGTACTTC
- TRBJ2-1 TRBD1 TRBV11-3 CASSPGQGARNEQFF TGTGCCAGCAGCCCAGGACAGGGGGCTCGGAATGAGCAGTTCTTC
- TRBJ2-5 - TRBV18 CASSPGVLREETQYF TGTGCCAGCTCACCGGGGGTCTTACGGGAAGAGACCCAGTACTTC
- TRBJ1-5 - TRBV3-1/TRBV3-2 CASSQDLVEGDTSPYSNQPQHF TGTGCCAGCAGCCAAGATCTCGTTGAGGGGGACACCTCCCCGTATAGCAATCAGCCCCAGCATTTT
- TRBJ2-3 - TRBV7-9 CASSPTQMMTDTQYF TGTGCCAGCAGCCCCACGCAGATGATGACAGATACGCAGTATTTT
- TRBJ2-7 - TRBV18 CASSPPAGYEQYF TGTGCCAGCTCACCACCTGCGGGCTACGAGCAGTACTTC
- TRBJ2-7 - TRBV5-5 CASRFDGGYEQYF TGTGCCAGCAGATTCGATGGTGGATACGAGCAGTACTTC
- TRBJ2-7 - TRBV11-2 CASSLVMPVYEQYF TGTGCCAGCAGCTTAGTGATGCCAGTCTACGAGCAGTACTTC
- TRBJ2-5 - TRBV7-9 CASSSPFEFGETQYF TGTGCCAGCAGCTCCCCCTTCGAGTTCGGAGAGACCCAGTACTTC
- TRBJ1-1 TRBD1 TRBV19 CASSWPGGNTEAFF TGTGCCAGTAGCTGGCCAGGGGGGAACACTGAAGCTTTCTTT
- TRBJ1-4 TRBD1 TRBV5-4 CASSSGGQGEDEKLFF TGTGCCAGCAGCTCGGGTGGACAGGGTGAGGATGAAAAACTGTTTTTT
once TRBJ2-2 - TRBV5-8 CASSLILGELFF TGTGCCAGCAGCTTGATCCTCGGGGAGCTGTTTTTT
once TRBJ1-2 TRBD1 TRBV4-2 CASSQARGGGAFGYTF TGTGCCAGCAGCCAAGCCCGGGGAGGGGGCGCGTTTGGCTACACCTTC
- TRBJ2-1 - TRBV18 CASSPDIYNEQFF TGTGCCAGCTCGCCGGACATATACAATGAGCAGTTCTTC
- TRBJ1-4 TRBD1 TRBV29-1 CSVLDRVGKLFF TGCAGCGTTCTGGACAGGGTTGGAAAACTGTTTTTT
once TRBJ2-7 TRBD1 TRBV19 CASSRTGTASYEQYF TGTGCCAGTAGTCGTACCGGGACAGCCTCTTACGAGCAGTACTTC